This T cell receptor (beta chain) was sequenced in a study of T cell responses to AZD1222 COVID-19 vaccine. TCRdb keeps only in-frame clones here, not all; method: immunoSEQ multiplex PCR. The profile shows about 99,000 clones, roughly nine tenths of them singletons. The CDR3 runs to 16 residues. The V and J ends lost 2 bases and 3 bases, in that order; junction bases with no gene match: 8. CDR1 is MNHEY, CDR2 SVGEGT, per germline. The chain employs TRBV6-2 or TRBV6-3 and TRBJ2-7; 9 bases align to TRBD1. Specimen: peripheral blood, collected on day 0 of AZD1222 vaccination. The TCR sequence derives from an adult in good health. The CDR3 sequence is CASSYQGTGLIYEQYF. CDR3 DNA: TGTGCCAGCAGTTACCAGGGGACAGGGTTGATCTACGAGCAGTACTTC.